This T cell receptor (beta chain) was sequenced in a study of OX40 agonist ivuxolimab in advanced cancers. The wider study: Ivuxolimab was delivered to patients intravenously every 2 weeks at doses spanning 0.01 to 10 mg/kg.

Profiled with immunoSEQ multiplex PCR; TCRdb holds only in-frame clones, not every one. The sample lists 70,000 to 80,000 clones, 94% seen once, with 15% to 18% in the top ten. The source is an adult with an advanced solid tumor such as melanoma, head and neck, liver or kidney cancer. The sequencing used CD4+ or CD8+ T cells sorted from blood, collected in a trial of the OX40 agonist ivuxolimab.

The CDR3 protein is CASSQAPLDSFSYEQYF. The CDR3, as DNA: TGTGCCAGCAGCCAAGCTCCCCTTGACAGTTTCTCCTACGAGCAGTACTTC. The chain employs TRBV4-2 and TRBJ2-7; D is perhaps TRBD1 (5 bases). The CDR3 has 17 amino acids. Germline V CDR1 and CDR2: LGHNA, YNFKEQ. V was shortened by 1 base and J by 0 bases, with 16 bases between the two germline ends.